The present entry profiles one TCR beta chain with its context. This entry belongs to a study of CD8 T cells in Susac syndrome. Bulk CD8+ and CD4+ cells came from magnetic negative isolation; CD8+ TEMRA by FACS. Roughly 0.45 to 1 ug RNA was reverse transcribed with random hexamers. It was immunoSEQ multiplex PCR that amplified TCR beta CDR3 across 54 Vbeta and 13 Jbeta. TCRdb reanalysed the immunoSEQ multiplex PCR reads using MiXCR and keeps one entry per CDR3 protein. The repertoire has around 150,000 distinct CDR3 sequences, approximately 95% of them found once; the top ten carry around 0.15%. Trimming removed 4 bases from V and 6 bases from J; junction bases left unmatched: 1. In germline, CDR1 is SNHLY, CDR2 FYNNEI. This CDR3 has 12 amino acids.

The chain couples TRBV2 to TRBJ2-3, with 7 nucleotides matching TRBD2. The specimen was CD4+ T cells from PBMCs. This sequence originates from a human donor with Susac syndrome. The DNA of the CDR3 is TGTGCCAGCAGTGCCGGGGGGGATACGCAGTATTTT. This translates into CASSAGGDTQYF.